A single T cell receptor (beta chain) is shown here with its context. What it recognizes is unknown. The sample comes from a study of post-analysis software for immune sequencing data. Whole-study results and caveats: Those with multiple sclerosis, the patient group, showed significantly lower normalized Chao1 diversity than controls. With TRBV5-6, TRBV5-1 and TRBV20-1 included, 4 to 6 TRBV segments were more frequent in patients than in controls.

CDR1 and CDR2 (germline): SGHTA, FQGNSA. This CDR3 comprises 19 residues. Built from TCR beta cDNA, the libraries had unique molecular identifiers in them. Each CDR3 protein gets one entry after TCRdb re-called the PCR reads with MiXCR. The data hold about 770,000 distinct CDR3 sequences, with around 45% observed a single time. The sequenced material came from blood. This chain uses TRBV7-2 with TRBJ2-7; 8 bases align to TRBD2. The assigned J gene may be wrong: the sequence end matches TRBJ2-5 better. This receptor was obtained from a girl between 10 and 17 years old with multiple sclerosis. The CDR3 loop reads CASSPGLAPRAVAAETQYF. Written as DNA, the CDR3 is TGTGCCAGCAGCCCTGGACTAGCCCCAAGGGCCGTGGCAGCGGAGACCCAGTACTTC.